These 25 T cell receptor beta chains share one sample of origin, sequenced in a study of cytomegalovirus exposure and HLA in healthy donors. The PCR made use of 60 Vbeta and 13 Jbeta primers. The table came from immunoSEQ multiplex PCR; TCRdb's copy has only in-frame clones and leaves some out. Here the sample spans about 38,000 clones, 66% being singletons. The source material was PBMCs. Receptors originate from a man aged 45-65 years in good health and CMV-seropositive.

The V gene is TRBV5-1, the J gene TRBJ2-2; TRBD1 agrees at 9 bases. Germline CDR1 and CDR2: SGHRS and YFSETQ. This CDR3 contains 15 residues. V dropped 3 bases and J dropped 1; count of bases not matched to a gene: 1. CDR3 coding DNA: TGCGCCAGCAGCTCGGGACAGGGGAACACCGGGGAGCTGTTTTTT. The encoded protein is CASSSGQGNTGELFF.

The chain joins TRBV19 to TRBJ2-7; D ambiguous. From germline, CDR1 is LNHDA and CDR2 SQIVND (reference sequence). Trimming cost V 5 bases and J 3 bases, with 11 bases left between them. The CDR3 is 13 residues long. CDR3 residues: CASSPGLNYEQYF. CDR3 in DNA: TGTGCCAGTAGTCCCGGGTTGAACTACGAGCAGTACTTC.

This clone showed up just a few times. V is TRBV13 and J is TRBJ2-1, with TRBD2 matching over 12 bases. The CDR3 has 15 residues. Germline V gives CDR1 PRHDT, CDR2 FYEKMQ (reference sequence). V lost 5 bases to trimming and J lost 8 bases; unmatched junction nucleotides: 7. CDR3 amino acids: CASSPLAGGPDEQFF. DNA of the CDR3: TGTGCCAGCAGCCCTCTAGCGGGGGGGCCGGATGAGCAGTTCTTC.

The CDR3 sequence: CASSETLRFNEQYF. Here the CDR3 DNA reads TGTGCCAGCAGTGAAACACTGAGGTTCAACGAGCAGTACTTC. The genes are TRBV2 and TRBJ2-7, with D unresolved. Between the trimmed V and J ends, which lost 2 bases and 5 bases, there was a span of 13 bases. CDR3 length: 14 amino acids. Germline CDR1 reads SNHLY; CDR2 reads FYNNEI.

Here the CDR3 reads CASSASTGTAHEQYF. In nucleotides, the CDR3 is TGTGCCAGTAGTGCCTCGACAGGGACGGCCCACGAGCAGTACTTC. The chain couples TRBV19 to TRBJ2-7, with 7 bases identical to TRBD1. V dropped 5 bases and J dropped 5; count of bases not matched to a gene: 12. The CDR3 covers 15 residues. Germline loops: CDR1 LNHDA, CDR2 SQIVND (reference sequence).

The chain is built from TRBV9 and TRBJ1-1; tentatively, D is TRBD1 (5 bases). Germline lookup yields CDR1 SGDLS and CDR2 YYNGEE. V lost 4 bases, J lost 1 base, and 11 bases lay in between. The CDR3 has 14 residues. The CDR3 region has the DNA TGTGCCAGCAGCACTACCACAGGGAACACTGAAGCTTTCTTT. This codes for CASSTTTGNTEAFF.

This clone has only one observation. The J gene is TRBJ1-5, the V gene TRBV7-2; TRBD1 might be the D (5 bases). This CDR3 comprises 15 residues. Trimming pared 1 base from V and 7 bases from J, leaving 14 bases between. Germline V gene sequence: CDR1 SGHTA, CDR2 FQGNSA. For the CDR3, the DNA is TGTGCCAGCAGCTTAGGGGGGACGGGAGGGCAGCCCCAGCATTTT. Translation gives CASSLGGTGGQPQHF.

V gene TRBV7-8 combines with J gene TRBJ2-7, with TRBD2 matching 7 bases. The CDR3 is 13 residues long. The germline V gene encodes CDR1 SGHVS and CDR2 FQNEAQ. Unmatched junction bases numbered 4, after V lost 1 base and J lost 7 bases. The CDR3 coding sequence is TGTGCCAGCAGCTTAGTGGGGGGGTGGGAGCAGTACTTC. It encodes CASSLVGGWEQYF.

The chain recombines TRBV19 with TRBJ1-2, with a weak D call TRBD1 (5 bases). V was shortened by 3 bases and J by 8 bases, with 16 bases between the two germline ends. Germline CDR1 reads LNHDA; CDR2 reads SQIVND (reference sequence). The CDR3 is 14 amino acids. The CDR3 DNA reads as TGTGCCAGTAGTATCGGGGGAACCGCACCGGGCTACACCTTC. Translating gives CASSIGGTAPGYTF.

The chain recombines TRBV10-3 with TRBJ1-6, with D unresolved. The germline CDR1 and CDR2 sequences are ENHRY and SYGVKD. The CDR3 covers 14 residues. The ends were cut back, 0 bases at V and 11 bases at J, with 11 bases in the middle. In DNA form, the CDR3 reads TGTGCCATCAGTGAGTCGACGAGGGCGGCACCCCTCCACTTT. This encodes CAISESTRAAPLHF.

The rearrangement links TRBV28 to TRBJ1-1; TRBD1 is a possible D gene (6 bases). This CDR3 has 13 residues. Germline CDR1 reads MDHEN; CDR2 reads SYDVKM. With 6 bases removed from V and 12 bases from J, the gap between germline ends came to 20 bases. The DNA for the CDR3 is TGTGCCAGCAGAGGACAGCCGCCCGGGGTATCTTTCTTT. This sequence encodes CASRGQPPGVSFF.

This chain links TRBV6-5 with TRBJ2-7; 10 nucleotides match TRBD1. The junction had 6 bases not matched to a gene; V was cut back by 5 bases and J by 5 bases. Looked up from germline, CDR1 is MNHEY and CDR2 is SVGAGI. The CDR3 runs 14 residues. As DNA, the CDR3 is TGTGCCAGCAGTACCCGGGACAGGGGCCACGAGCAGTACTTC. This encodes CASSTRDRGHEQYF.

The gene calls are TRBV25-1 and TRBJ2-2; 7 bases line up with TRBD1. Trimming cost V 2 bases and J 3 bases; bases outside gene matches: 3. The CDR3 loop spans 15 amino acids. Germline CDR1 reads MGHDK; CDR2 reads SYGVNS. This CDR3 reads CASSERTGYTGELFF. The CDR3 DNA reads TGTGCCAGCAGTGAAAGGACAGGATACACCGGGGAGCTGTTTTTT.

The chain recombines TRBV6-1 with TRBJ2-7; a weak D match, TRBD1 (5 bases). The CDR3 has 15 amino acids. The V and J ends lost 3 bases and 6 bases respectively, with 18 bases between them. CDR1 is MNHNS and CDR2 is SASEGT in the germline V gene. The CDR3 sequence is CASSDRGLEAREQYF. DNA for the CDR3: TGTGCCAGCAGTGATAGGGGCCTCGAGGCCCGCGAGCAGTACTTC.

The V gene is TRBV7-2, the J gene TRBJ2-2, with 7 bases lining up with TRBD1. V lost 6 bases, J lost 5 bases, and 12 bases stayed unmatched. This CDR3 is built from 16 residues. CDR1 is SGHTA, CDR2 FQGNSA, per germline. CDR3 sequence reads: CASSPRTGPGTGELFF. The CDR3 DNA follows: TGTGCCAGCAGTCCAAGGACAGGCCCCGGGACCGGGGAGCTGTTTTTT.

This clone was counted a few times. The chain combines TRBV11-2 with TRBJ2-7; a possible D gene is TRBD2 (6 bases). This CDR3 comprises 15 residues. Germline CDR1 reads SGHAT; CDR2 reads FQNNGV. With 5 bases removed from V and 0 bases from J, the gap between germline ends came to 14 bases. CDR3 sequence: CASSTVAGFSYEQYF. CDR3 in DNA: TGTGCCAGCAGCACCGTCGCGGGGTTCTCCTACGAGCAGTACTTC.

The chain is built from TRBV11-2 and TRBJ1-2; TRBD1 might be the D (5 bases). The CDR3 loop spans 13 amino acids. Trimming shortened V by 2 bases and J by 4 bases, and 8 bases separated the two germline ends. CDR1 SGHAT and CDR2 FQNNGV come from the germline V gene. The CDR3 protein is CASSLRDSYGYTF. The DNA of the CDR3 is TGTGCCAGCAGCTTACGCGACAGCTATGGCTACACCTTC. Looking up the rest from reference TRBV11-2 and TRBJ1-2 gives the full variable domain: EAGVAQSPRYKIIEKRQSVAFWCNPISGHATLYWYQQILGQGPKLLIQFQNNGVVDDSQLPKDRFSAERLKGVDSTLKIQPAKLEDSAVYLCASSLRDSYGYTFGSGTRLTVV.

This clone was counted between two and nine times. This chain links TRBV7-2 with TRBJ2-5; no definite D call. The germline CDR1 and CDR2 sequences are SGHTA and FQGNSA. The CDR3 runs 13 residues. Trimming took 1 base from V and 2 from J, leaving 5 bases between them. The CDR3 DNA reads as TGTGCCAGCAGCTTAGGTCTTCAAGAGACCCAGTACTTC. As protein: CASSLGLQETQYF.

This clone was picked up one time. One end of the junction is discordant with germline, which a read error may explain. As DNA, the CDR3 is TGTGCCTGGACAGGGAGGAACACTGAAGCCTTCTTT. The encoded protein is CAWTGRNTEAFF. The V call is TRBV30, the J call TRBJ1-1; tentative D call: TRBD1 (5 bases). CDR1 is GTSNPN and CDR2 is SVGIG in the germline V gene (reference sequence). The CDR3 length is 12 residues.

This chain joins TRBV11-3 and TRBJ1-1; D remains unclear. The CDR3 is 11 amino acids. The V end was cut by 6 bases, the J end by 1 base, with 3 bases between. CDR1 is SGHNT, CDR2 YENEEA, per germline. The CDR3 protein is CASRANTEAFF. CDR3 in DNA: TGTGCCAGCAGGGCGAACACTGAAGCTTTCTTT.

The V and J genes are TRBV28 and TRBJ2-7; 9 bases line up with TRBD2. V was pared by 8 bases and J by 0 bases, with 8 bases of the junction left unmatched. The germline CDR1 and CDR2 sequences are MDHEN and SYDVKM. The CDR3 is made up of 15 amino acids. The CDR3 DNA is TGTGCCAGCCGAAGCGGGGGGACGGACTCCTACGAGCAGTACTTC. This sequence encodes CASRSGGTDSYEQYF.

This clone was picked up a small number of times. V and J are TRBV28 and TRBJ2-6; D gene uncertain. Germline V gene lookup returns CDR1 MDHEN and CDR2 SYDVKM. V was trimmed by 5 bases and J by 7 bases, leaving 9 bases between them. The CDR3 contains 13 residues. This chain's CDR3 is CASSTLKANVLTF. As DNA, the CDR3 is TGTGCCAGCAGTACCCTAAAAGCCAACGTCCTGACTTTC. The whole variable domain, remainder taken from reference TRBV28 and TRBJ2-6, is DVKVTQSSRYLVKRTGEKVFLECVQDMDHENMFWYRQDPGLGLRLIYFSYDVKMKEKGDIPEGYSVSREKKERFSLILESASTNQTSMYLCASSTLKANVLTFGAGSRLTVL.

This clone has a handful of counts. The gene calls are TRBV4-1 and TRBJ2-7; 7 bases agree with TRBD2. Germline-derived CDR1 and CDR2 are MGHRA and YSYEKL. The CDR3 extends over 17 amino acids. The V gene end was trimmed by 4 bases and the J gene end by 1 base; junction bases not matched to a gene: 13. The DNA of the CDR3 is TGCGCCAGCAGCCTATATCCAGTACAGCGGGATTCCTACGAGCAGTACTTC. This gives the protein CASSLYPVQRDSYEQYF.

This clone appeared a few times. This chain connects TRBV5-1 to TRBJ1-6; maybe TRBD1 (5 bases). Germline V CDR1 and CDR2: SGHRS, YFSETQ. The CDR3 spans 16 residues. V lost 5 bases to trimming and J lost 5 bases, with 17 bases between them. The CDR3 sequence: CASRRASGDNNSPLHF. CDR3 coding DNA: TGCGCCAGCAGGCGTGCTTCGGGGGATAATAATTCACCCCTCCACTTT.

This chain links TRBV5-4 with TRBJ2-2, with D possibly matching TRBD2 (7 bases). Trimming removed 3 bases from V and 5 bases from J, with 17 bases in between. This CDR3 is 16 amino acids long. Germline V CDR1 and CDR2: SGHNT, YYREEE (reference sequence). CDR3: CASSSLGGGGTGELFF. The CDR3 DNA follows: TGTGCCAGCAGCTCCCTTGGGGGGGGCGGTACCGGGGAGCTGTTTTTT.